What follows are 5 T cell receptor beta chains derived from one specimen sequenced in a study of T cells in Graves' hyperthyroidism and ophthalmopathy (dated by TCRdb to between 2018 and 2021). Preparation of the library involved multiplex PCR. TCRdb records Illumina HiSeq 2000 as the sequencer. The TCR beta CDR3 regions were amplified from RNA transcripts. The first round of RT-PCR for the TCR CDR3 was performed with the HTBI primer set and the Qiagen OneStep RT-PCR kit. TCRdb applied fastp at Q25 and MiXCR to the public reads, then kept only in-frame beta chains. When rows share a CDR3 protein, they turn into one entry using the most common DNA and genes. The sample data list 250,000 to 350,000 distinct CDR3 sequences, and roughly 20% of these were observed just once. The biggest ten clones account for 50% to 75% of the sample. Sequenced: blood. These receptors all stem from a man aged 25-45 years with Graves' ophthalmopathy.

CDR3 in DNA: TGTGCCAGCAGTTGGAGTGGCTCTGGGGCCAACGTCCTGACTTTC. Protein: CASSWSGSGANVLTF. V is TRBV6-2 or TRBV6-3 and J is TRBJ2-6; D ambiguous. Trimming cost V 4 bases and J 0 bases, with 7 bases left between them. This CDR3 contains 15 residues. Germline values: CDR1 MNHEY, CDR2 SVGEGT.

This sequence joins TRBV14 and TRBJ2-4; D unclear. The CDR3 is made up of 13 amino acids. Trimming removed 4 bases from V and 7 bases from J, with 11 bases in between. The germline V gene has CDR1 SGHDN and CDR2 FVKESK. CDR3 sequence reads: CASSPRVSNIQYF. The CDR3 nucleotides read TGTGCCAGCAGCCCTCGGGTCTCGAACATTCAGTACTTC.

The chain joins TRBV4-2 to TRBJ2-7; D possibly uses TRBD1 or TRBD2 (5 bases each). V shed 6 bases and J shed 1 base, with 16 bases lying between them. CDR3 length equals 15 residues. CDR1 is LGHNA, CDR2 YNFKEQ, per germline. Here the CDR3 reads CASRRNIGGSYEQYF. Here the CDR3 DNA reads TGTGCCAGCAGGCGAAATATTGGGGGTTCCTACGAGCAGTACTTC.

This clonotype was detected ten times or more. The rearrangement links TRBV30 to TRBJ1-5; D uncertain. The V gene's germline CDR1 is GTSNPN and CDR2 SVGIG (reference sequence). Trimming removed 1 base at V and 4 bases at J, with 8 bases between. This CDR3 contains 13 residues. Here the CDR3 reads CAWSEENNQPQHF. CDR3 nucleotide sequence: TGTGCCTGGAGTGAAGAGAATAATCAGCCCCAGCATTTT.

The table lists this clonotype with many counts. This sequence joins TRBV2 and TRBJ2-3; tentatively, D is TRBD1 (6 bases). The CDR3 has 15 residues. CDR1 SNHLY and CDR2 FYNNEI come from the germline V gene. V lost 5 bases and J 6 bases, leaving 18 bases between the germline ends. The CDR3 sequence: CASSQRGGTLDTQYF. The CDR3 region has the DNA TGTGCCAGCAGTCAAAGAGGGGGAACTCTGGATACGCAGTATTTT.